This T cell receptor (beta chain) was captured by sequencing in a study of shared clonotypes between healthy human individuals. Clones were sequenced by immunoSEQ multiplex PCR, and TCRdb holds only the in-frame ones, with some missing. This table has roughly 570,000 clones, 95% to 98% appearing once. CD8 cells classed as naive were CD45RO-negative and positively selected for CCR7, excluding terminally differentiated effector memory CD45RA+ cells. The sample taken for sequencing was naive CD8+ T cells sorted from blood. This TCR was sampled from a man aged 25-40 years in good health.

CDR3 residues: CASSLVMRDYEQYF. CDR3 nucleotide sequence: TGTGCCAGCAGCCTCGTTATGAGGGACTACGAGCAGTACTTC. V usage is TRBV28 and J usage is TRBJ2-7; the D gene is possibly TRBD2 (5 bases). The CDR3 is 14 amino acids. The V end lost 6 bases, the J end lost 3 bases, and 15 bases lay between the germline ends. Germline V gene data show CDR1 as MDHEN and CDR2 as SYDVKM.